The 5 T cell receptor beta chains listed next were all sequenced from one sample in a study of cytomegalovirus exposure and HLA in healthy donors. The table came from immunoSEQ multiplex PCR; TCRdb's copy has only in-frame clones and leaves some out. The repertoire holds some 170,000 clones, with roughly 90% as singletons. Sequencing used PBMCs. Receptor source: a woman aged 18-29 years in good health and CMV-seropositive.

The chain combines TRBV10-1 with TRBJ2-5, with D perhaps TRBD1 (6 bases). Germline CDR1 WNHNN, CDR2 SYGVQD (reference sequence). CDR3 length: 13 amino acids. The germline V and J ends were trimmed by 3 bases and 5 bases, with 10 bases remaining between them. The CDR3 loop reads CASSEQGRETQYF. The DNA of the CDR3 is TGCGCCAGCAGTGAACAGGGAAGGGAGACCCAGTACTTC.

The CDR3 loop reads CAWSETGRQPQHF. The CDR3 coding sequence is TGTGCCTGGAGCGAGACAGGGCGTCAGCCCCAGCATTTT. This chain joins TRBV30 and TRBJ1-5; 7 bases map to TRBD1. The germline CDR1 and CDR2 sequences are GTSNPN and SVGIG (reference sequence). The CDR3 runs to 13 residues. V was clipped by 3 bases and J by 6 bases; unmatched bases: 5.

The chain carries TRBV7-2 and TRBJ1-2; 8 nucleotides match TRBD1. Germline-derived CDR1 and CDR2 are SGHTA and FQGNSA. The CDR3 is 15 residues long. The trim removed 2 bases at V and 2 bases at J, leaving 4 bases unmatched. CDR3 loop: CASSLHAGGNYGYTF. DNA of the CDR3: TGTGCCAGCAGCTTACATGCAGGGGGCAACTATGGCTACACCTTC. Combining the CDR3 with reference TRBV7-2 and TRBJ1-2 gives the whole variable domain GAGVSQSPSNKVTEKGKDVELRCDPISGHTALYWYRQSLGQGLEFLIYFQGNSAPDKSGLPSDRFSAERTGGSVSTLTIQRTQQEDSAVYLCASSLHAGGNYGYTFGSGTRLTVV.

This chain links TRBV5-1 with TRBJ2-7, with TRBD1 identical over 10 bases. The germline CDR1 and CDR2 sequences are SGHRS and YFSETQ. The length of the CDR3 is 14 residues. Trimming removed 5 bases from V and 6 bases from J; junction bases left unmatched: 8. The CDR3 region has the DNA TGCGCCAGCAGTACTGACAGGGGGCGCCGCGAGCAGTACTTC. Protein sequence: CASSTDRGRREQYF.

V is TRBV4-3 and J is TRBJ2-1; 11 bases are a match to TRBD2. V shed 0 bases, J shed 5 bases, and the junction held 6 bases outside the gene matches. CDR3 size: 17 residues. Germline-derived CDR1 and CDR2 are LGHNA and YSLEER. This chain's CDR3 is CASSQDAASGRHNEQFF. CDR3 DNA: TGCGCCAGCAGCCAAGATGCGGCTAGCGGGAGGCACAATGAGCAGTTCTTC.